The 5 T cell receptor beta chains below were found in one sample sequenced in a study of lymphopenia after photon versus proton radiotherapy. TCRdb's copy holds only in-frame clones and misses some; the assay was immunoSEQ multiplex PCR. The sample shows about 40,000 clones, about 86% of them seen only once. The sample was peripheral blood, taken from a patient treated with proton-based radiotherapy. These receptor sequences come from a woman between 65 and 79 years old with pancreatic cancer. Some clones in this sample may be carry-over from other donors' samples.

The chain links TRBV7-2 to TRBJ2-1; D might be TRBD1 (6 bases). V was shortened by 1 base and J by 3 bases, with 13 bases between the two germline ends. This CDR3 is built from 16 residues. Germline lookup yields CDR1 SGHTA and CDR2 FQGNSA. This CDR3 is CASSLGPGVVYNEQFF. The CDR3 coding sequence is TGTGCCAGCAGCTTAGGACCAGGGGTTGTCTACAATGAGCAGTTCTTC.

This clone has only a few counts. The chain recombines TRBV5-1 with TRBJ1-2, with 12 bases fitting TRBD1. After removal of 3 bases from V and 7 bases from J, the junction contained 4 bases not matched to a gene. The germline CDR1 and CDR2 sequences are SGHRS and YFSETQ. This CDR3 contains 14 residues. This CDR3 is CASSSGQGAAGYTF. The CDR3 coding sequence is TGCGCCAGCAGCTCGGGACAGGGGGCGGCTGGCTACACCTTC.

The chain links TRBV19 to TRBJ1-2; the match to TRBD1 covers 7 bases. With V trimmed by 5 bases and J by 8 bases, 8 bases remained unmatched. The CDR3 is 13 residues long. In germline, CDR1 is LNHDA, CDR2 SQIVND (reference sequence). CDR3 sequence (DNA): TGTGCCAGTAGTGTAACAGGGGTAAGAGGCTACACCTTC. Its translation: CASSVTGVRGYTF.

V usage is TRBV11-2 and J usage is TRBJ2-5; D remains unclear. This CDR3 is 12 amino acids long. Trimming pared 3 bases from V and 5 bases from J, leaving 7 bases between. Germline CDR1 is SGHAT and CDR2 is FQNNGV. The CDR3 DNA follows: TGTGCCAGCAGCTTGGATAGTGAGACCCAGTACTTC. Its protein is CASSLDSETQYF. Full variable domain (rest looked up from reference TRBV11-2 and TRBJ2-5): EAGVAQSPRYKIIEKRQSVAFWCNPISGHATLYWYQQILGQGPKLLIQFQNNGVVDDSQLPKDRFSAERLKGVDSTLKIQPAKLEDSAVYLCASSLDSETQYFGPGTRLLVL.

This chain uses TRBV28 with TRBJ1-6, with D unclear. From germline, CDR1 is MDHEN and CDR2 SYDVKM. The CDR3 consists of 14 residues. Trimming pared 4 bases from V and 7 bases from J, leaving 11 bases between. CDR3 DNA sequence: TGTGCCAGCAGTTCGGACGGTCCAAATTCACCCCTCCACTTT. Its translation: CASSSDGPNSPLHF.